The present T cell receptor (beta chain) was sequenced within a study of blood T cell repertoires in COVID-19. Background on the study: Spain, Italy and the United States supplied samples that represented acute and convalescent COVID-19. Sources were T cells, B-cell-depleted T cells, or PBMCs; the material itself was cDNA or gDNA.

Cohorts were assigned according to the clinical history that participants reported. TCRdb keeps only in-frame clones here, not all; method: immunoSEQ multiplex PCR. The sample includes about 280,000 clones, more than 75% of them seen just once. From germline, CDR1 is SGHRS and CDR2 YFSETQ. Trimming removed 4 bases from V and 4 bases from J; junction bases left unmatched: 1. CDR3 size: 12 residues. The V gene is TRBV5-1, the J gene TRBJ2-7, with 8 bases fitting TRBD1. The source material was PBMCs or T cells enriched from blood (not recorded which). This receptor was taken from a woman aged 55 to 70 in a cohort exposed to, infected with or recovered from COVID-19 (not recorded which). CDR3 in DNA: TGCGCCAGCAGCGGACAGGGTTACGAGCAGTACTTC. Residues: CASSGQGYEQYF. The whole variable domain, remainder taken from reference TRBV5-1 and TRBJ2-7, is KAGVTQTPRYLIKTRGQQVTLSCSPISGHRSVSWYQQTPGQGLQFLFEYFSETQRNKGNFPGRFSGRQFSNSRSEMNVSTLELGDSALYLCASSGQGYEQYFGPGTRLTVT.